The entry below describes one TCR delta chain. Its matching antigen is unknown. For this DNA, TCRdb reports the protein of a much larger clone, which diverges at residue 15, most likely from a read error; the protein presented here is translated directly from the DNA. Vgamma9/Vdelta2+ and Vdelta2-negative gammadelta T cells were flow-sorted from PBMC for bulk sequencing. The record originates from a study of γδ T cells in repeated Plasmodium falciparum infection. Study context: Malian gammadelta TCRs were studied during no-transmission periods and across acute malaria episodes. Study outcomes and limitations: The Malian cohort came from a small rural village of predominantly one ethnic group.

Germline CDR1 and CDR2: GEAIGNYY and EKD. The CDR3 covers 17 residues. TCRdb re-called the multiplex PCR reads through CATT. The profile shows over 90,000 delta-chain clones, approximately 1% of them singletons. This clonotype originated in a pool of human donors (malaria-infected and uninfected, not separated). The V gene is TRDV2, the J gene TRDJ1; 7 bases are shared with TRDD3. Sequencing input: gamma-delta T cells from blood. The DNA of the CDR3 is TGTGCCTGTGACACTCTAACTGGGGATGGGTACACCGATAAACCCATCTTT. Amino acids: CACDTLTGDGYTDKPIF.